This TCR beta chain originates from a study of human T cells and chemical hapten exposure. TCRdb itself ran the RACE reads through MiXCR, one entry per CDR3 protein. The sample yields under 300,000 distinct CDR3 sequences, approximately 7.5% seen once. The CDR3 is 15 residues long. V lost 5 bases and J 5 bases, leaving 18 bases between the germline ends. Regarding time point: pre-sensitization, week 0. Treatment indicated: therapeutic diphenylcyclopropenone sensitization with weekly scalp DPC. Suited to DPC and affected by alopecia, the donors ranged from 18 to 70 years old. This clonotype showed up just a few times.

The material was whole blood, obtained in connection with sensitization to the hapten diphenylcyclopropenone (DPC). The chain couples TRBV12-3 or TRBV12-4 to TRBJ2-5; unclear D gene. The receptor's source is a young man with alopecia areata. Some clones in this sample may be carry-over from other donors' samples. The CDR3 DNA sequence: TGTGCCAGCAGTCTCAGGCAACCCCTGGGGGAGACCCAGTACTTC. Its translation: CASSLRQPLGETQYF.